The 11 T cell receptor beta chains listed next were all sequenced from one sample in a study of T-cell reconstitution after alpha-beta-depleted transplantation in children. For TCRbeta, the library was prepared with unique molecular identifiers. Each CDR3 protein gets one entry after TCRdb re-called the PCR reads with MiXCR. The data contain 700,000 to 950,000 distinct CDR3 sequences, 16% of them singletons. Source: PBMCs, mostly from graft donor cells, taken 360 days after TCRalphabeta/CD19-depleted stem cell transplant. Receptor source: a male patient younger than 18 who had a stem cell transplant for acute lymphoblastic leukemia, so the T cells may come from the graft donor.

This clonotype showed up just a few times. The chain uses TRBV5-1 and TRBJ1-6; a weak D match, TRBD1 (5 bases). The CDR3 runs 14 residues. V was trimmed by 4 bases and J by 7 bases, leaving 12 bases between them. CDR1 and CDR2 (germline): SGHRS, YFSETQ. CDR3 residues: CASSRREVNSPLHF. CDR3 DNA sequence: TGCGCCAGCAGCCGCAGGGAGGTGAATTCACCCCTCCACTTT.

This clonotype occurred a few times. V and J are TRBV5-1 and TRBJ2-7, with D unclear. The V gene's germline CDR1 is SGHRS and CDR2 YFSETQ. The CDR3 length is 17 residues. The V and J ends lost 3 bases and 0 bases respectively, with 19 bases between them. The CDR3 region has the DNA TGCGCCAGCAGCTCCCCCAGGAGCGCGTCGTACTCCTACGAGCAGTACTTC. It is translated as CASSSPRSASYSYEQYF.

This clonotype was seen a few times. The V and J genes are TRBV6-5 and TRBJ2-1; tentative D call: TRBD1 (6 bases). CDR3 length: 14 amino acids. CDR1 and CDR2 from the germline V gene are MNHEY and SVGAGI. The V gene lost 4 bases and the J gene lost 7 bases, with 14 bases spanning the gap. Here the CDR3 reads CASSFRSQGNEQFF. DNA of the CDR3: TGTGCCAGCAGTTTCCGATCCCAGGGGAATGAGCAGTTCTTC.

The V and J genes are TRBV20-1 and TRBJ2-7; TRBD2 matches 12 bases. The germline CDR1 and CDR2 sequences are DFQATT and SNEGSKA (reference sequence). The CDR3 has 16 residues. V gave up 3 bases and J gave up 7 bases; unmatched junction bases: 13. The CDR3 protein is CSARLAGGRATREQYF. CDR3 DNA: TGCAGTGCTAGGCTAGCGGGAGGGAGGGCTACACGTGAGCAGTACTTC.

The rearrangement uses TRBV7-6 and TRBJ2-1; D not resolved. CDR1 SGHVS and CDR2 FNYEAQ come from the germline V gene. This CDR3 comprises 13 residues. The germline V and J ends were trimmed by 1 base and 6 bases, with 7 bases remaining between them. CDR3 in DNA: TGTGCCAGCAGCTTAGTCGAGGCCAATGAGCAGTTCTTC. It translates to CASSLVEANEQFF.

V usage is TRBV19 and J usage is TRBJ2-2; TRBD1 matches at 7 bases. This CDR3 is built from 16 residues. From germline, CDR1 is LNHDA and CDR2 SQIVND (reference sequence). Trimming cost V 0 bases and J 6 bases; bases outside gene matches: 7. CDR3 sequence reads: CASSIELTGRSGELFF. CDR3 DNA: TGTGCCAGTAGTATAGAGTTGACAGGGCGGTCCGGGGAGCTGTTTTTT. The whole variable domain, remainder taken from reference TRBV19 and TRBJ2-2, is DGGITQSPKYLFRKEGQNVTLSCEQNLNHDAMYWYRQDPGQGLRLIYYSQIVNDFQKGDIAEGYSVSREKKESFPLTVTSAQKNPTAFYLCASSIELTGRSGELFFGEGSRLTVL.

The genes are TRBV29-1 and TRBJ1-1; no definite D call. The V end lost 0 bases, the J end lost 1 base, and 15 bases lay between the germline ends. The length of the CDR3 is 16 residues. The germline V gene encodes CDR1 SQVTM and CDR2 ANQGSEA. The CDR3 DNA follows: TGCAGCGTTGAAGATCCTTACGCTCTCCCGAACACTGAAGCTTTCTTT. Protein sequence: CSVEDPYALPNTEAFF.

This clonotype was seen more than once but under ten times. The V call is TRBV10-3, the J call TRBJ2-7; D gene uncertain. Trimming removed 5 bases at V and 1 base at J, with 9 bases between. There are 13 residues in the CDR3. Germline loops: CDR1 ENHRY, CDR2 SYGVKD. CDR3 sequence: CAISLGPSYEQYF. The CDR3 DNA reads as TGTGCCATCAGTTTAGGTCCTTCCTACGAGCAGTACTTC.

The chain carries TRBV20-1 and TRBJ2-5; either TRBD1 or TRBD2 may fit D (6 bases each). The CDR3 loop spans 13 amino acids. Looked up from germline, CDR1 is DFQATT and CDR2 is SNEGSKA (reference sequence). The CDR3, as DNA: TGCAGCCTACAGGGATATGCGGGGGAGACCCAGTACTTC. It codes for CSLQGYAGETQYF.

The chain couples TRBV2 to TRBJ2-2; 10 bases match TRBD2. Trimming removed 6 bases from V and 3 bases from J; junction bases left unmatched: 10. The CDR3 totals 17 residues. Germline V lookup: CDR1 SNHLY, CDR2 FYNNEI. CDR3 in amino acids: CASSQNTGTSDTGELFF. The CDR3 DNA is TGTGCCAGCAGCCAGAATACCGGGACTAGCGACACCGGGGAGCTGTTTTTT. Full variable domain (outside the CDR3, taken from reference TRBV2 and TRBJ2-2): EPEVTQTPSHQVTQMGQEVILRCVPISNHLYFYWYRQILGQKVEFLVSFYNNEISEKSEIFDDQFSVERPDGSNFTLKIRSTKLEDSAMYFCASSQNTGTSDTGELFFGEGSRLTVL.

This clonotype came up many times. This rearrangement joins TRBV9 to TRBJ2-1, with D unresolved. The V end was cut by 4 bases, the J end by 0 bases, with 11 bases between. The germline CDR1 and CDR2 sequences are SGDLS and YYNGEE. CDR3 length: 15 amino acids. The CDR3 bases are TGTGCCAGCAGCCTTAGCCCGGACTCCTACAATGAGCAGTTCTTC. Protein sequence: CASSLSPDSYNEQFF.